Following are 7 T cell receptor beta chains from one sample sequenced in a study of blood T cells in healthy people across ages. A sample-barcoded 5' primer and a J-beta primer mix were used in a second PCR of about 7 to 12 cycles. One entry per CDR3 protein, called by TCRdb with MiXCR from the 5' RACE reads. The sample consists of 850,000 to 1,100,000 distinct CDR3 sequences, 30% to 40% of them appearing once. The specimen was blood. The receptors originated from a man younger than 30 in good health.

V usage is TRBV7-2 and J usage is TRBJ2-1; TRBD1 is a possible D gene (6 bases). This CDR3 has 14 residues. Trimming cost V 4 bases and J 3 bases, with 10 bases left between them. Germline lookup yields CDR1 SGHTA and CDR2 FQGNSA. The CDR3 loop is CASSWGTLYNEQFF. The CDR3 DNA follows: TGTGCCAGCAGCTGGGGGACACTCTACAATGAGCAGTTCTTC.

This clonotype was detected ten times or more. This sequence joins TRBV6-6 and TRBJ2-3, with a weak D call TRBD2 (6 bases). Germline CDR1 and CDR2: MNHNY and SVGAGI (reference sequence). V dropped 0 bases and J dropped 2 bases, with 12 bases sitting between them. The CDR3 contains 16 residues. The CDR3 DNA sequence: TGTGCCAGCAGTTACTCCCCAACGGGGGTCACAGATACGCAGTATTTT. Its protein product is CASSYSPTGVTDTQYF.

This clonotype was seen only a few times. The rearrangement links TRBV20-1 to TRBJ1-4; tentative D call: TRBD1 (5 bases). V lost 3 bases, J lost 15 bases, and 17 bases lay in between. Germline CDR1 DFQATT, CDR2 SNEGSKA (reference sequence). The CDR3 length is 12 residues. CDR3 DNA sequence: TGCAGTGCTAGGACAGTGGATGACGGGATGTTTTTT. Protein: CSARTVDDGMFF.

This clonotype was detected a few times. The rearrangement uses TRBV6-6 and TRBJ2-7; D perhaps matches TRBD1 (7 bases). The CDR3 contains 14 residues. Between the trimmed V and J ends, which lost 5 bases and 3 bases, there was a span of 14 bases. Germline CDR1 MNHNY, CDR2 SVGAGI (reference sequence). Written as DNA, the CDR3 is TGTGCCAGCAGTACCAGGGGGGTCTTCTACGAGCAGTACTTC. Residues: CASSTRGVFYEQYF.

The J gene is TRBJ1-2, the V gene TRBV19; D is unclear. The CDR3 sequence is 13 residues long. The germline V gene has CDR1 LNHDA and CDR2 SQIVND (reference sequence). V was clipped by 8 bases and J by 4 bases, with 14 bases between them. As DNA, the CDR3 is TGTGCCAGTGCACGGGGAGGTCGCTATGGCTACACCTTC. Translating gives CASARGGRYGYTF.

This clonotype was found many times. The chain is built from TRBV4-3 and TRBJ2-3; maybe TRBD1 (6 bases). The length of the CDR3 is 14 residues. V lost 3 bases, J lost 0 bases, and 7 bases lay in between. Per the germline V gene, CDR1 is LGHNA and CDR2 is YSLEER. CDR3 amino acids: CASSQDSSTDTQYF. The CDR3 coding sequence is TGCGCCAGCAGCCAGGACAGCAGCACAGATACGCAGTATTTT.

The CDR3 reads CASSNTGDEQYF. The DNA of the CDR3 is TGTGCCAGCAGTAACACAGGGGACGAGCAGTACTTC. This chain joins TRBV2 and TRBJ2-7, with 7 positions matching TRBD1. CDR3 size: 12 residues. The V gene end was trimmed by 5 bases and the J gene end by 5 bases; junction bases not matched to a gene: 3. CDR1 is SNHLY, CDR2 FYNNEI, per germline. The full variable domain, completed using reference TRBV2 and TRBJ2-7, is EPEVTQTPSHQVTQMGQEVILRCVPISNHLYFYWYRQILGQKVEFLVSFYNNEISEKSEIFDDQFSVERPDGSNFTLKIRSTKLEDSAMYFCASSNTGDEQYFGPGTRLTVT.